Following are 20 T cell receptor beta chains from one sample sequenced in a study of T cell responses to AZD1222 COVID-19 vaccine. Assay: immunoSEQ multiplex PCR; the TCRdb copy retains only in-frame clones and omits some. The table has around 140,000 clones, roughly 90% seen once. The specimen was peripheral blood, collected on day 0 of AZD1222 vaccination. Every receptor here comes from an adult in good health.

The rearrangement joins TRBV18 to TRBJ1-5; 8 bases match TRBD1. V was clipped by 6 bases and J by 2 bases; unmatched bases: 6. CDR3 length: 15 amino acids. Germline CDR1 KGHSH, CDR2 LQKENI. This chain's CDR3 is CASSPTGAGNQPQHF. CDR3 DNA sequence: TGTGCCAGCTCCCCGACAGGGGCTGGCAATCAGCCCCAGCATTTT.

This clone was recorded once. CDR3: CASSLGGPGNTIYF. CDR3 bases: TGCGCCAGCAGCTTGGGGGGGCCTGGAAACACCATATATTTT. The chain carries TRBV5-1 and TRBJ1-3, with D possibly being TRBD1 (6 bases). The CDR3 runs 14 residues. Germline CDR1 reads SGHRS; CDR2 reads YFSETQ. V dropped 0 bases and J dropped 2 bases, with 6 bases sitting between them.

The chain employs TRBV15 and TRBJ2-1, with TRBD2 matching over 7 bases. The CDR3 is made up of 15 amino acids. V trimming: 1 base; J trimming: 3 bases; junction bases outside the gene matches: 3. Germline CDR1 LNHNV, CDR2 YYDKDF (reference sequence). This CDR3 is CATSRVRTSYNEQFF. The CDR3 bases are TGTGCCACCAGCAGAGTAAGGACTAGCTACAATGAGCAGTTCTTC. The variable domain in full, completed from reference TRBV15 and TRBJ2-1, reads DAMVIQNPRYQVTQFGKPVTLSCSQTLNHNVMYWYQQKSSQAPKLLFHYYDKDFNNEADTPDNFQSRRPNTSFCFLDIRSPGLGDTAMYLCATSRVRTSYNEQFFGPGTRLTVL.

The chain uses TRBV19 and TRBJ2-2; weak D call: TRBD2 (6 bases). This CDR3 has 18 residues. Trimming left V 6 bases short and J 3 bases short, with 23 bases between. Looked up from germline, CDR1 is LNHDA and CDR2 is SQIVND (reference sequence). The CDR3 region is CASRPIRRGRDYTGELFF. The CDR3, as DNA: TGTGCCAGTAGACCCATCCGGAGGGGCAGGGACTACACCGGGGAGCTGTTTTTT.

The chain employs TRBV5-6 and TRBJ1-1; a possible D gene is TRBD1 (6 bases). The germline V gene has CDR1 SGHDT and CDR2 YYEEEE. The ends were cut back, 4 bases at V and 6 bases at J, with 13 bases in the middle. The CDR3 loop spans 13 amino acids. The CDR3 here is CASSPYRGAEAFF. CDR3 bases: TGTGCCAGCAGCCCCTATAGGGGGGCTGAAGCTTTCTTT.

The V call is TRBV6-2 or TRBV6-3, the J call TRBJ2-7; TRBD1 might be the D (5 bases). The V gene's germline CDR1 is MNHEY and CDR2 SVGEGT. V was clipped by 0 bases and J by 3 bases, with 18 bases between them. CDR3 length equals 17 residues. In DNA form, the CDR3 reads TGTGCCAGCAGTTACTCGAACGCTCGACAGACTTACTACGAGCAGTACTTC. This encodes CASSYSNARQTYYEQYF.

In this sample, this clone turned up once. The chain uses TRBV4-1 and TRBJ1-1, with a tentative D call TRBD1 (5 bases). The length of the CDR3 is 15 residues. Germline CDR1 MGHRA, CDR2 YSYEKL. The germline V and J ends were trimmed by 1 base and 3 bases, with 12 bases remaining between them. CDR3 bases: TGCGCCAGCAGCCAAGGCCAGGGTAGGGACACTGAAGCTTTCTTT. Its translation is CASSQGQGRDTEAFF.

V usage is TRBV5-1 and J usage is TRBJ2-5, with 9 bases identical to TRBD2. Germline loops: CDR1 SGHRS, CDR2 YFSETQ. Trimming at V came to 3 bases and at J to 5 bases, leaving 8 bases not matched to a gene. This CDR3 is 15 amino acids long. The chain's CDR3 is CASSSSIAGVETQYF. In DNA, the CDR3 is TGCGCCAGCAGCTCCTCCATAGCGGGAGTGGAGACCCAGTACTTC. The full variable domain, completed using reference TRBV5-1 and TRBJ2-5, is KAGVTQTPRYLIKTRGQQVTLSCSPISGHRSVSWYQQTPGQGLQFLFEYFSETQRNKGNFPGRFSGRQFSNSRSEMNVSTLELGDSALYLCASSSSIAGVETQYFGPGTRLLVL.

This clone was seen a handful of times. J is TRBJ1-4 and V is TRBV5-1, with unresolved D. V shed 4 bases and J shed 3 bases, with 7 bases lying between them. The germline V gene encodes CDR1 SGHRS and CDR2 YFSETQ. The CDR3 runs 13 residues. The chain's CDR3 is CASSVRPNEKLFF. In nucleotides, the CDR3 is TGCGCCAGCAGCGTCCGGCCTAATGAAAAACTGTTTTTT.

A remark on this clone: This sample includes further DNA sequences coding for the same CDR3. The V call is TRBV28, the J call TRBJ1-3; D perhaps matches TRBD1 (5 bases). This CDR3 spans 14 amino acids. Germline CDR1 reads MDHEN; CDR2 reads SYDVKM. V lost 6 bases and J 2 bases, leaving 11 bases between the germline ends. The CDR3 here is CASSFGGTGNTIYF. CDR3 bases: TGTGCCAGCAGCTTTGGGGGGACTGGAAACACCATATATTTT.

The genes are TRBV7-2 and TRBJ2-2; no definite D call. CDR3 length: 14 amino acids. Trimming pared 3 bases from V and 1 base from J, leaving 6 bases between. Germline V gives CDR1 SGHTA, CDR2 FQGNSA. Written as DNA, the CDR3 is TGTGCCAGCAGCTTGGGTGGGAACACCGGGGAGCTGTTTTTT. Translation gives CASSLGGNTGELFF.

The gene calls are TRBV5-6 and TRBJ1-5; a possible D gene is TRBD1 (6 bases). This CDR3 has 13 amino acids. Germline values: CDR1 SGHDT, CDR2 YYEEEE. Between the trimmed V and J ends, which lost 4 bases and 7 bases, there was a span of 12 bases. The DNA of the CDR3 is TGTGCCAGCAGCGTCGGGGGGCGGCAGCCCCAGCATTTT. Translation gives CASSVGGRQPQHF.

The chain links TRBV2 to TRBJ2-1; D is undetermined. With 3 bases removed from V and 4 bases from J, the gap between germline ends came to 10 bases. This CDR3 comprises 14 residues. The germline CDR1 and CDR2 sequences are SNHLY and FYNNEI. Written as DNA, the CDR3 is TGTGCCAGCAGTGATCCCAGCCGGTACAATGAGCAGTTCTTC. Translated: CASSDPSRYNEQFF. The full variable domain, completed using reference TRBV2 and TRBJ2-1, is EPEVTQTPSHQVTQMGQEVILRCVPISNHLYFYWYRQILGQKVEFLVSFYNNEISEKSEIFDDQFSVERPDGSNFTLKIRSTKLEDSAMYFCASSDPSRYNEQFFGPGTRLTVL.

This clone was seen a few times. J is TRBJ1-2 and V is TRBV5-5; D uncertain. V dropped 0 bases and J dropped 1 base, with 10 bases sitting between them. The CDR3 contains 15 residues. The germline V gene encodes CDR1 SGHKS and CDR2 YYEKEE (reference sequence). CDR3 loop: CASSLADWDNYGYTF. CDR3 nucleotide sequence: TGTGCCAGCAGCTTGGCCGATTGGGATAACTATGGCTACACCTTC.

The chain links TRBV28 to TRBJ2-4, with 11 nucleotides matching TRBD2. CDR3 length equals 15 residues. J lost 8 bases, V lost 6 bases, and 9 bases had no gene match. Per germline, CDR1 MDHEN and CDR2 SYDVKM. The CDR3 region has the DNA TGTGCCAGCAGCTTAGCGGGAGGGCTTGAGGACATTCAGTACTTC. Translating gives CASSLAGGLEDIQYF.

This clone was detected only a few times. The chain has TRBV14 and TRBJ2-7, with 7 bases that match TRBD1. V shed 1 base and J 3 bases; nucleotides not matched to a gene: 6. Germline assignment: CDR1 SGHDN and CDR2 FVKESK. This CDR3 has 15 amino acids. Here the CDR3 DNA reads TGTGCCAGCAGCCAAGCGAGGGGGCGGAACTACGAGCAGTACTTC. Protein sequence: CASSQARGRNYEQYF.

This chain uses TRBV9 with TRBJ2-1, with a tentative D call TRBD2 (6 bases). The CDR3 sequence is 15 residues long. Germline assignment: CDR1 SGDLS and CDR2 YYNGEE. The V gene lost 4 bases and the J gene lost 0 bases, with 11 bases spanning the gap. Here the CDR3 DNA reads TGTGCCAGCAGCCTCCGGGACTCCTCCTACAATGAGCAGTTCTTC. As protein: CASSLRDSSYNEQFF. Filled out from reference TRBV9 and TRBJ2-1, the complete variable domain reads DSGVTQTPKHLITATGQRVTLRCSPRSGDLSVYWYQQSLDQGLQFLIQYYNGEERAKGNILERFSAQQFPDLHSELNLSSLELGDSALYFCASSLRDSSYNEQFFGPGTRLTVL.

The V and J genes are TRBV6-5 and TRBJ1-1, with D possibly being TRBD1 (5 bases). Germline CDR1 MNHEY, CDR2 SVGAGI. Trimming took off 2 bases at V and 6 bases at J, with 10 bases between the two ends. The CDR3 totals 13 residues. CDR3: CASSYEAGSEAFF. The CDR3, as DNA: TGTGCCAGCAGTTACGAGGCAGGGTCTGAAGCTTTCTTT.

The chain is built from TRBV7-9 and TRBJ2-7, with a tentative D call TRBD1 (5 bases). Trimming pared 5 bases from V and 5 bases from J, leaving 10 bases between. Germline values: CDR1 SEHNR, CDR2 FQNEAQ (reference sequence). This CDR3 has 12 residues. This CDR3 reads CASSATGHEQYF. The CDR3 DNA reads TGTGCCAGCAGCGCAACAGGACACGAGCAGTACTTC.

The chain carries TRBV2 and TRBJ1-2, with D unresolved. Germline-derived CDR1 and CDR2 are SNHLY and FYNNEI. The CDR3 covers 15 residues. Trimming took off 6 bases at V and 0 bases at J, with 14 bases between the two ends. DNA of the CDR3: TGTGCCAGCAGGCCGAATGTGGGAACTAACTATGGCTACACCTTC. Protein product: CASRPNVGTNYGYTF.